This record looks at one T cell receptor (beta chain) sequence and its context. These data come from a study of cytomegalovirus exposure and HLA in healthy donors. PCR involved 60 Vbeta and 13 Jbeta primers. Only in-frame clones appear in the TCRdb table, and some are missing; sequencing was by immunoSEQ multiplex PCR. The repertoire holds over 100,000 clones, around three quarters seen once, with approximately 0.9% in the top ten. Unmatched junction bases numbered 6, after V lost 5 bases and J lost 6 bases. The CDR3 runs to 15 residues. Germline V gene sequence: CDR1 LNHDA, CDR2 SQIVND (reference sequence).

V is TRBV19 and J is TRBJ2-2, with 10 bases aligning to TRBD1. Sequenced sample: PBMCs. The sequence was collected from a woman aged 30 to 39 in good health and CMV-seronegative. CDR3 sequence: CASSVAGTGAGELFF. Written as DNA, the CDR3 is TGTGCCAGTAGTGTCGCCGGGACAGGGGCCGGGGAGCTGTTTTTT.